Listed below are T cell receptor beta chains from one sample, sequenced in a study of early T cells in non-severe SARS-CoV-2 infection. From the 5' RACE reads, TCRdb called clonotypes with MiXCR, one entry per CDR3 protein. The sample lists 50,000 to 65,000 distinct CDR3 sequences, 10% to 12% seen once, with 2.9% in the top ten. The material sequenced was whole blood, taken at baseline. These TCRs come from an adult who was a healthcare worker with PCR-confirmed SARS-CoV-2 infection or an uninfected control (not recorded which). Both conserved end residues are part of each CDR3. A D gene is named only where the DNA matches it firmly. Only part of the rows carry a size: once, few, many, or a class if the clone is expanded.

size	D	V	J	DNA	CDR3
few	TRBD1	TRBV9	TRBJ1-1	TGTGCCAGCAGCCCCCGGGCAGGGGGAGTGAACACTGAAGCTTTCTTT	CASSPRAGGVNTEAFF
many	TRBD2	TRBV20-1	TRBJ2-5	TGCAGTGCCTTGCGGGGGGGACAAGAGACCCAGTACTTC	CSALRGGQETQYF
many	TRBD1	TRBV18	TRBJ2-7	TGTGCCAGCTCCATGGGACAGAACTCCTACGAGCAGTACTTC	CASSMGQNSYEQYF
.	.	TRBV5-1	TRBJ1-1	TGCGCCAGCAGCTTGGCCGCGACACCGGGTGTTGAAGCTTTCTTT	CASSLAATPGVEAFF
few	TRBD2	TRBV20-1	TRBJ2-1	TGCAGTGCTAGGGGTAGCGGGAACAATGAGCAGTTCTTC	CSARGSGNNEQFF
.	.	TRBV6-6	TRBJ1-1	TGTGCCAGCAGTCCCCTGGGGGGTCGGAACACTGAAGCTTTCTTT	CASSPLGGRNTEAFF
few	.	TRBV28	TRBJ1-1	TGTGCCAGTCGTCCGGGGTTCGGCACTGAAGCTTTCTTT	CASRPGFGTEAFF
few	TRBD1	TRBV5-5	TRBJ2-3	TGTGCCAGCAGCGGCGACAGGGGACATCTTCAGGGCACAGATACGCAGTATTTT	CASSGDRGHLQGTDTQYF
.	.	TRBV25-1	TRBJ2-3	TGTGCCAGCAGCCAAAGCACAGATACGCAGTATTTT	CASSQSTDTQYF
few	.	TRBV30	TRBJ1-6	TGTGCCTGGACCGGATGGGGGAACTCACCCCTCCACTTT	CAWTGWGNSPLHF
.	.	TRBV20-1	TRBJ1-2	TGCAGTGCTAGGCGACCCAACGAGGTCTATGGCTACACCTTC	CSARRPNEVYGYTF
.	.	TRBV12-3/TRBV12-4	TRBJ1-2	TGTGCCAGCAGTTTTTCGGGGGATAACTATGGCTACACCTTC	CASSFSGDNYGYTF
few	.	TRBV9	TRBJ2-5	TGTGCCAGCAGCCCCCACGAAGAGACCCAGTACTTC	CASSPHEETQYF
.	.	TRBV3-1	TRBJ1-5	TGTGCCAGCAGCCAAGCTGATCAGCCCCAGCATTTT	CASSQADQPQHF
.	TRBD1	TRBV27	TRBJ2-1	TGTGCCAGCACCCGGACAGGGGGGTACAATGAGCAGTTCTTC	CASTRTGGYNEQFF
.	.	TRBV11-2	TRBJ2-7	TGTGCCAGCAGCTCCCGATCGGAGCACGAGCAGTACTTC	CASSSRSEHEQYF
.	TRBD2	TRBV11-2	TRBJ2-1	TGTGCCAGCAGCTTGGTGGGGGGGAATACCTACAATGAGCAGTTCTTC	CASSLVGGNTYNEQFF
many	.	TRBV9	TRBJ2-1	TGTGCCAGCAGCGTAGGTGGAAGGGATCACAGTGAGCAGTTCTTC	CASSVGGRDHSEQFF
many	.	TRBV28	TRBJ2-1	TGTGCCAGCAGTTTCGGGGTCTCCTACAATGAGCAGTTCTTC	CASSFGVSYNEQFF
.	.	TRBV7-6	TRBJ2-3	TGTGCCAGCAGCCAACTCGGAGATACGCAGTATTTT	CASSQLGDTQYF
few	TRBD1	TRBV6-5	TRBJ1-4	TGTGCCAGCAGTCGGGACAGGGAAACCGGAAAACTGTTTTTT	CASSRDRETGKLFF
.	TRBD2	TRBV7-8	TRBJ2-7	TGTGCCAGCAGCTTAGCCCTCGGGGGGACTTCCGAGCAGTACTTC	CASSLALGGTSEQYF
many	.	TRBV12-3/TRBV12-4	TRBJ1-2	TGTGCCAGCACCCTAGGTGGGGGGGTCTATGGCTACACCTTC	CASTLGGGVYGYTF
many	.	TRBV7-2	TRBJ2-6	TGTGCCAGCAGCGCCGGACCGACCAGCGGGGCCAACGTCCTGACTTTC	CASSAGPTSGANVLTF
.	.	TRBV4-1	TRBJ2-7	TGCGCCAGCAGCCAAGAAGTGCGGGGTCCCAACGAGCAGTACTTC	CASSQEVRGPNEQYF
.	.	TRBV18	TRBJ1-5	TGTGCCAGCTCACCACTAGGGGTGACAGGAAACAATCAGCCCCGGCATTTT	CASSPLGVTGNNQPRHF
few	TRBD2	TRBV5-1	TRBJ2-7	TGCGCCAGCAGCTACCTCCCTAGCGGGGGGGCCTACGAGCAGTACTTC	CASSYLPSGGAYEQYF
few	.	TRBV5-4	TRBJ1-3	TGTGCCAGCAGCTTGGACAGGGTGGGAGGAAACACCATATATTTT	CASSLDRVGGNTIYF
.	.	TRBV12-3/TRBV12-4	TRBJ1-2	TGTGCCAGCAGCCCCCAGGGTAGGGGGGCGATTACCTATGGCTACACCTTC	CASSPQGRGAITYGYTF
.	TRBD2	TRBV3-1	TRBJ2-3	TGTGCCAGCAGCCAAGGACCAGGACTAGCGTGGGCGCAGTATTTT	CASSQGPGLAWAQYF
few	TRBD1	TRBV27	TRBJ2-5	TGTGCCAGCAGTTCCACGGGGCCACAGGGGTACCAAGAGACCCAGTACTTC	CASSSTGPQGYQETQYF